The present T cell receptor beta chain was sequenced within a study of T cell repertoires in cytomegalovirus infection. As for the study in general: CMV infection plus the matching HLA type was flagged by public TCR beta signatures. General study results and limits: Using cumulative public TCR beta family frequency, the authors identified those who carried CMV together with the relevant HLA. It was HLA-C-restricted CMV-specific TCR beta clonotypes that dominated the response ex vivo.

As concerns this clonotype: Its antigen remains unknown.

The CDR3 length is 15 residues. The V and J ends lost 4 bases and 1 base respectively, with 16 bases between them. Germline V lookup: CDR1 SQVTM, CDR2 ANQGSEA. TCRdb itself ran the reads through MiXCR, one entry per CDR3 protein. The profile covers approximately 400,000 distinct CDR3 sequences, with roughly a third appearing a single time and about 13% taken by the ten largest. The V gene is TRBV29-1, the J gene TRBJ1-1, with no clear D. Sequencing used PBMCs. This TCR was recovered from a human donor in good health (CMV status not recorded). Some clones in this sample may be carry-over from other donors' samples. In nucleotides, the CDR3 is TGCAGCGTTGGGGCGGAGGGCTCCCCGAACACTGAAGCTTTCTTT. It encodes CSVGAEGSPNTEAFF.